This T cell receptor beta chain was sequenced for a study of graft-versus-host responses after intestinal transplantation. Study-level background: Each recipient received anti-thymocyte globulin induction, then tacrolimus and steroids for about 3 years.

Turning to this clone: The antigen is undetermined.

Per the germline V gene, CDR1 is SGHVS and CDR2 is FNYEAQ. J lost 4 bases, V lost 0 bases, and 11 bases had no gene match. This CDR3 comprises 17 residues. TCRdb's copy holds only in-frame clones and misses some; the assay was immunoSEQ multiplex PCR. The data contain tens of thousands of clones, around 90% of them seen just once; the ten biggest clones take up about 4%. This chain joins TRBV7-6 and TRBJ1-1; TRBD1 aligns across 7 bases. The sequence was collected from a human donor who was the organ donor for an intestinal transplant. This sample comprised unstimulated CD8+ T cells sorted from spleen or lymph node cells, obtained before transplant. CDR3 DNA: TGTGCCAGCAGCTTAGCCGGGACAGCCGGTGGTAGCACTGAAGCTTTCTTT. This gives the protein CASSLAGTAGGSTEAFF.